This record looks at one T cell receptor (beta chain) sequence and its context. The CDR3 totals 14 residues. Germline V gene data show CDR1 as SGHRS and CDR2 as YFSETQ. Trimming removed 3 bases at V and 3 bases at J, with 12 bases between. The data stem from a study of cytomegalovirus exposure and HLA in healthy donors. The PCR used 60 Vbeta and 13 Jbeta primers. The repertoire was sequenced with immunoSEQ multiplex PCR; TCRdb's copy has only in-frame clones and lacks some. The sample records over 65,000 clones, roughly 77% being singletons. The rearrangement joins TRBV5-1 to TRBJ1-1; tentatively, D is TRBD1 (5 bases). The source is a man in his forties or fifties in good health and CMV-seronegative. Sequencing was done on a sample of PBMCs. The CDR3 loop reads CASSWGPGDTEAFF. The CDR3 DNA follows: TGCGCCAGCAGCTGGGGCCCGGGTGACACTGAAGCTTTCTTT.